The clone carrying this T cell receptor (beta chain) showed up just once. The study assigned cohorts using participant-reported clinical history. Original methodology: Estimation of nucleated cell counts relied on the amplification of reference gene primers. Assay used: immunoSEQ multiplex PCR; TCRdb lists only in-frame clones, some missing. D and trimming come from the DNA, and the V and J calls and clone size come from that table. This sample has approximately 240,000 clones; around 90% occur once, and the top ten carry about 6.9%. The data derive from a study of blood T cell repertoires in COVID-19. Turning to the study itself: COVID-19 samples, acute and convalescent, were from the United States, Italy and Spain.

J gave up 4 bases and V 2 bases, and 6 bases lay outside the gene matches. The CDR3 covers 15 residues. Per the germline V gene, CDR1 is ENHRY and CDR2 is SYGVKD. Sequenced material: PBMCs or T cells enriched from blood (not recorded which). The sequence was collected from a woman between 25 and 40 years old with acute COVID-19. The V call is TRBV10-3, the J call TRBJ2-3; 7 nucleotides agree with TRBD2. The CDR3 region is CAISEERGWSDTQYF. In nucleotides, the CDR3 is TGTGCCATCAGTGAGGAGCGGGGCTGGTCAGATACGCAGTATTTT.